A selection of T cell receptor beta chains follows, all from one sample in a study of identical twins. TCRdb re-derived calls from the 5' RACE reads in MiXCR, one entry per CDR3 protein. The sample includes more than 1.5 million distinct CDR3 sequences, about 30% of them seen just once. Input material: cord blood. The receptors were gathered from a newborn girl in good health. Both conserved end residues are part of each CDR3. Each record gives: clone size, D gene, V gene, J gene, CDR3 protein, CDR3 DNA. The D gene is left open where the match is weak. Some rows have no size entry. The others give once, few or many, or a class for an expanded clone.

NA	NA	TRBV2	TRBJ2-4	CASSSDNLAKNIQYF	TGTGCCAGCAGTAGCGACAACTTAGCCAAAAACATTCAGTACTTC
once	NA	TRBV18	TRBJ1-4	CASSPPTANEKLFF	TGTGCCAGCTCACCACCGACAGCAAATGAAAAACTGTTTTTT
many	NA	TRBV4-1	TRBJ2-1	CASSQRDSPYEQFF	TGCGCCAGCAGCCAGAGGGACTCTCCCTATGAGCAGTTCTTC
NA	TRBD1	TRBV7-2	TRBJ1-4	CASSFESRGRKLFF	TGTGCCAGCAGCTTCGAAAGCAGGGGGCGAAAACTGTTTTTT
NA	NA	TRBV7-9	TRBJ1-1	CASRLGGVKTESFF	TGTGCCAGCAGGTTAGGGGGTGTAAAAACTGAATCTTTCTTT
many	NA	TRBV6-6	TRBJ1-2	CASSYPGRDFYYGYTF	TGTGCCAGCAGTTACCCGGGGAGGGATTTCTACTATGGCTACACCTTC
NA	TRBD1	TRBV5-6	TRBJ1-2	CASSLNRGLGYGYTF	TGTGCCAGCAGCTTGAACAGGGGGCTCGGCTATGGCTACACCTTC
NA	TRBD2	TRBV2	TRBJ2-1	CASREGLAGEQFF	TGTGCCAGCAGGGAGGGACTAGCTGGTGAGCAGTTCTTC
NA	TRBD2	TRBV12-3/TRBV12-4	TRBJ2-1	CASSSSSGLVLANEQFF	TGTGCCAGCAGTTCCTCTAGCGGGCTAGTACTGGCCAATGAGCAGTTCTTC
NA	NA	TRBV20-1	TRBJ2-1	CSATELGEQFF	TGCAGTGCCACCGAACTAGGTGAGCAGTTCTTC
NA	NA	TRBV24-1	TRBJ2-1	CATSDDGPNSYNEQFF	TGTGCCACCAGTGATGACGGCCCCAACTCCTACAATGAGCAGTTCTTC
few	NA	TRBV6-5	TRBJ2-7	CASSHVFGLTRTYEQYF	TGTGCCAGCAGTCACGTATTCGGACTAACTCGAACCTACGAGCAGTACTTC
few	TRBD2	TRBV5-1	TRBJ2-5	CASSFMGLAGNQETQYF	TGCGCCAGCAGCTTCATGGGACTAGCGGGGAACCAAGAGACCCAGTACTTC
NA	TRBD2	TRBV18	TRBJ2-4	CASSPGTSGILAKNIQYF	TGTGCCAGCTCACCAGGTACTAGCGGTATACTAGCCAAAAACATTCAGTACTTC
NA	NA	TRBV28	TRBJ2-5	CASSLVRGGGTQYF	TGTGCCAGCAGTTTAGTCAGGGGAGGTGGGACCCAGTACTTC
NA	TRBD2	TRBV20-1	TRBJ2-7	CSARDRLAGIGTYNEQYF	TGCAGTGCTAGAGATCGGCTAGCGGGGATCGGCACCTACAATGAGCAGTACTTC
many	NA	TRBV20-1	TRBJ2-4	CSARGQGKNIQYF	TGCAGTGCTAGAGGGCAGGGGAAGAACATTCAGTACTTC
few	NA	TRBV6-1	TRBJ1-6	CASSEARGIDNSPLHF	TGTGCCAGCAGTGAAGCGAGGGGGATTGATAATTCACCCCTCCACTTT
few	TRBD2	TRBV12-3/TRBV12-4	TRBJ2-3	CASSPVAAFRLAVSSTDTQYF	TGTGCCAGCAGTCCGGTTGCGGCCTTTCGACTAGCGGTCTCTAGCACAGATACGCAGTATTTT
few	NA	TRBV4-1	TRBJ1-2	CASSRQDGANYGYTF	TGCGCCAGCAGCCGTCAGGACGGTGCTAACTATGGCTACACCTTC
few	TRBD1	TRBV6-1	TRBJ1-1	CASRNTGTGGERYTEAFF	TGTGCCAGCAGAAATACCGGGACAGGGGGCGAACGGTACACTGAAGCTTTCTTT
NA	TRBD1	TRBV27	TRBJ2-3	CASSLDRGTLTDTQYF	TGTGCCAGCAGTCTGGACAGGGGGACACTCACAGATACGCAGTATTTT
NA	NA	TRBV5-1	TRBJ1-4	CASSLVVGAEKLFF	TGCGCCAGCAGCTTAGTGGTAGGGGCGGAAAAACTGTTTTTT
few	TRBD2	TRBV20-1	TRBJ2-3	CSLAGLAGVADTQYF	TGCAGTCTCGCTGGACTAGCGGGAGTTGCAGATACGCAGTATTTT
NA	NA	TRBV5-1	TRBJ1-5	CASSWMDSWDQPQHF	TGCGCCAGCAGCTGGATGGACAGTTGGGATCAGCCCCAGCATTTT
few	NA	TRBV10-3	TRBJ1-5	CAISPGISNQPQHF	TGTGCCATCAGTCCGGGGATTAGCAATCAGCCCCAGCATTTT
NA	TRBD2	TRBV20-1	TRBJ2-1	CSARDLLAGGKYNEQFF	TGCAGTGCTAGAGATCTTCTAGCGGGAGGGAAGTACAATGAGCAGTTCTTC
NA	NA	TRBV20-1	TRBJ2-7	CSAPRLGPHYEQYF	TGCAGTGCTCCAAGGCTGGGCCCCCACTACGAGCAGTACTTC
NA	NA	TRBV20-1	TRBJ2-1	CSARDRLRGRMAYNEQFF	TGCAGTGCTAGAGATCGTCTACGTGGCAGGATGGCCTACAATGAGCAGTTCTTC
few	NA	TRBV24-1	TRBJ2-5	CATSDATAYQETQYF	TGTGCCACCAGTGATGCCACAGCGTACCAAGAGACCCAGTACTTC
once	TRBD2	TRBV7-2	TRBJ2-1	CASSFTHNTGGSYNEQFF	TGTGCCAGCAGCTTCACCCACAATACGGGAGGCTCCTACAATGAGCAGTTCTTC
once	NA	TRBV7-2	TRBJ2-7	CASSDGPLWYEQYF	TGTGCCAGCAGCGACGGCCCCCTGTGGTACGAGCAGTACTTC
few	NA	TRBV28	TRBJ1-2	CASSLFAGYTF	TGTGCCAGCAGTTTATTCGCTGGCTACACCTTC
NA	NA	TRBV25-1	TRBJ2-7	CASSPGPQAISYEQYF	TGTGCCAGCAGCCCCGGGCCTCAAGCAATCTCCTACGAGCAGTACTTC
NA	TRBD1	TRBV28	TRBJ2-7	CASSLSTGGGEQYF	TGTGCCAGCAGCCTCTCGACAGGGGGCGGCGAGCAGTACTTC
few	NA	TRBV7-9	TRBJ1-4	CASSLGPGGEKLFF	TGTGCCAGCAGCTTAGGACCCGGGGGTGAAAAACTGTTTTTT
NA	TRBD1	TRBV5-1	TRBJ1-2	CASSWTGQPNYGYTF	TGCGCCAGCAGCTGGACAGGGCAGCCTAACTATGGCTACACCTTC
few	TRBD1	TRBV7-2	TRBJ2-7	CASRKGAAQEQYF	TGTGCCAGCAGAAAGGGGGCGGCCCAGGAGCAGTACTTC
few	NA	TRBV5-4	TRBJ2-7	CATSRNSYEQYF	TGTGCCACGTCGCGGAACTCCTACGAGCAGTACTTC
NA	NA	TRBV4-1	TRBJ2-7	CASSQPRDASYEQYF	TGCGCCAGCAGCCAACCGAGGGACGCTAGCTATGAGCAGTACTTC
NA	NA	TRBV25-1	TRBJ1-1	CASSDSSTVGAFF	TGTGCCAGCAGTGATTCTTCGACAGTCGGGGCTTTCTTT
NA	NA	TRBV10-3	TRBJ2-5	CAISEWDKETQYF	TGTGCCATCAGCGAATGGGACAAAGAGACCCAGTACTTC
many	NA	TRBV5-6	TRBJ1-1	CASSPRGSTEAFF	TGTGCCAGCAGCCCCAGGGGAAGTACTGAAGCTTTCTTT
few	NA	TRBV11-2	TRBJ2-7	CASSFQGSPYEQYF	TGTGCCAGCAGCTTCCAGGGATCCCCTTACGAGCAGTACTTC
NA	NA	TRBV5-1	TRBJ2-1	CASSTVPDNEQFF	TGCGCCAGCAGCACAGTCCCTGACAATGAGCAGTTCTTC
few	TRBD2	TRBV11-1	TRBJ2-1	CASSHLAGVYNEQFF	TGTGCCAGCAGCCACCTAGCGGGGGTCTACAATGAGCAGTTCTTC
NA	NA	TRBV12-3/TRBV12-4	TRBJ1-2	CASSLVWDAYGYTF	TGTGCCAGCAGTTTAGTTTGGGACGCCTATGGCTACACCTTC
few	NA	TRBV28	TRBJ2-3	CASSPFPTDTQYF	TGTGCCAGCAGCCCTTTCCCCACAGATACGCAGTATTTT
NA	TRBD1	TRBV28	TRBJ1-5	CASSPGPTGGQYSNQPQHF	TGTGCCAGCAGCCCCGGCCCGACAGGGGGCCAATATAGCAATCAGCCCCAGCATTTT
many	NA	TRBV7-2	TRBJ2-7	CASSLGQGPPYEQYF	TGTGCCAGCAGCTTGGGACAAGGCCCTCCCTACGAGCAGTACTTC
few	NA	TRBV25-1	TRBJ2-1	CASSNAGSRNEQFF	TGTGCCAGCAGTAATGCGGGATCTAGGAATGAGCAGTTCTTC
many	NA	TRBV12-3/TRBV12-4	TRBJ1-5	CASRTGGTQPQHF	TGTGCCAGCAGGACAGGAGGGACTCAGCCCCAGCATTTT
NA	TRBD2	TRBV20-1	TRBJ2-1	CSAFIAGRSYNEQFF	TGCAGTGCCTTTATAGCGGGGCGCTCCTACAATGAGCAGTTCTTC